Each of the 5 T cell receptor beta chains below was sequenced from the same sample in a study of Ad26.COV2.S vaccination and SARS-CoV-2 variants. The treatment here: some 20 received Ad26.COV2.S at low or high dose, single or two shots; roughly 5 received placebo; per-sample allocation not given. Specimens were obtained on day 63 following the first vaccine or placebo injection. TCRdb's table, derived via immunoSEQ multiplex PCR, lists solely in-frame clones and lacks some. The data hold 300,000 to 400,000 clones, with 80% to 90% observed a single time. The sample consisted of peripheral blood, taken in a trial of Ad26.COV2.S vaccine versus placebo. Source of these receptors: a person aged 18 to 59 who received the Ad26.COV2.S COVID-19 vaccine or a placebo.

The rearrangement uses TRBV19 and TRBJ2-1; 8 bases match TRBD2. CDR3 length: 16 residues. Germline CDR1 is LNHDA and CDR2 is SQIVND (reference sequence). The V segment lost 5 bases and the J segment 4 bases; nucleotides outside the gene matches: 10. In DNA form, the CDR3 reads TGTGCCAGTAGTTCCGTCACTAGCGGTTATTACAATGAGCAGTTCTTC. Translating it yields CASSSVTSGYYNEQFF.

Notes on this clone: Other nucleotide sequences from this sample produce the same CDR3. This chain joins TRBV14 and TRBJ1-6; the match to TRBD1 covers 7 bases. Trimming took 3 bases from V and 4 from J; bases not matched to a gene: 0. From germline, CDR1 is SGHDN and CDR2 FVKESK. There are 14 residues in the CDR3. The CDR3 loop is CASSQGQYNSPLHF. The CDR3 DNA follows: TGTGCCAGCAGCCAGGGACAGTATAATTCACCCCTCCACTTT.

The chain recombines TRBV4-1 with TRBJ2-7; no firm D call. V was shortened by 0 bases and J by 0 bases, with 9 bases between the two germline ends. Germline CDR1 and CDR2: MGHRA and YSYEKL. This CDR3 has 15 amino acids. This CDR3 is CASSQDQGTSYEQYF. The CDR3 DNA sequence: TGCGCCAGCAGCCAAGATCAAGGCACCTCCTACGAGCAGTACTTC.

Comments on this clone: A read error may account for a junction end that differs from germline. This CDR3 is CASSQDLLASDQPQHF. DNA for the CDR3: TGCGCCAGCAGCCAAGATTTACTGGCTAGCGATCAGCCCCAGCATTTT. The chain is built from TRBV4-1 and TRBJ1-5; D gene ambiguous. Per the germline V gene, CDR1 is MGHRA and CDR2 is YSYEKL. The CDR3 loop spans 16 amino acids.

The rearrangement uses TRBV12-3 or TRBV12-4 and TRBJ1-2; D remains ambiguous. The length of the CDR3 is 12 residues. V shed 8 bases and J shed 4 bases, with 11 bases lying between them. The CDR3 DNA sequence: TGTGCCAGCGGTCGAGGCGCCTATGGCTACACCTTC. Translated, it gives CASGRGAYGYTF.